The rows below give T cell receptor beta chains drawn from one sample of a study of blood T cell repertoires in COVID-19. Profiling relied on immunoSEQ multiplex PCR, and the TCRdb table lists in-frame clones only, not all of them. The top ten hold around 4.2% of the sample, which has 340,000 or so clones, 80% to 90% seen once. Specimen: PBMCs or T cells enriched from blood (not recorded which). These TCRs come from a woman aged 35 to 49 with acute COVID-19. The CDR3 runs from the conserved cysteine through the conserved F or W. D genes are given only for firm matches. Not every row has a clone size; where given, it reads once, few, many or a size class.

>.|.|TRBV5-1|TRBJ2-7
TGCGCCAGCAGCCCCCCCGGGACAGAGCAGTACTTC
CASSPPGTEQYF
>TRBD1|.|TRBV29-1|TRBJ1-4
TGCAGCGTGAGGACAGGGGGCAGTGTAAAAGGTGAAAAACTGTTTTTT
CSVRTGGSVKGEKLFF
>TRBD1|.|TRBV7-2|TRBJ1-5
TGTGCCAGCAGGGACAGGGTTAGCAATCAGCCCCAGCATTTT
CASRDRVSNQPQHF
>TRBD1|once|TRBV2|TRBJ1-5
TGTGCCAGCAGCAAAGGACAGGGCGATAGCAATCAGCCCCAGCATTTT
CASSKGQGDSNQPQHF
>.|.|TRBV11-3|TRBJ2-3
TGTGCCAGCAGCTTACATTTTGGCGGGAGCACAGATACGCAGTATTTT
CASSLHFGGSTDTQYF
>.|.|TRBV12-5|TRBJ2-7
TGTGCTAGTGGTTTGGGCGGACAGGGAGGGTGGGAGCAGTACTTC
CASGLGGQGGWEQYF
>TRBD1|.|TRBV7-2|TRBJ2-7
TGTGCCAGCAGCCCAGGGACAGGGAGTCCTTACGAGCAGTACTTC
CASSPGTGSPYEQYF
>TRBD2|.|TRBV5-8|TRBJ2-3
TGTGCCAGCAGCTTAACGGGGGGGCCCATTTCAGATACGCAGTATTTT
CASSLTGGPISDTQYF
>TRBD1|.|TRBV15|TRBJ1-2
TGTGCCACCAGCAGAGTGGACAGGGGGGATGGCTACACCTTC
CATSRVDRGDGYTF
>.|.|TRBV6-5|TRBJ2-7
TGTGCCAGCAGTCGAGGGCTTGTCTACGAGCAGTACTTC
CASSRGLVYEQYF
>TRBD1|.|TRBV2|TRBJ2-7
TGTGCCAGCAGGCTTAACAGGGGAGTTGCCTACGAGCAGTACTTC
CASRLNRGVAYEQYF
>.|.|TRBV2|TRBJ1-3
TGTGCCAGCAGCCTCACAGCTCCTGGAAACACCATATATTTT
CASSLTAPGNTIYF
>.|.|TRBV4-1|TRBJ1-1
TGCGCCAGCAGCCAGTTGGGGGGGGTAGGCACTGAAGCTTTCTTT
CASSQLGGVGTEAFF
>.|.|TRBV28|TRBJ1-5
TGTGCCAGCAGTTTACTATTACGGGCAGGGAACGCCAATCAGCCCCAGCATTTT
CASSLLLRAGNANQPQHF
>.|.|TRBV3-1/TRBV3-2|TRBJ1-6
TGTGCCAGCAGCCAAACAGGGAATTCACCCCTCCACTTT
CASSQTGNSPLHF
>.|.|TRBV9|TRBJ1-5
TGTGCCAGCAGCTTCGGTATAAATCAGCCCCAGCATTTT
CASSFGINQPQHF
>.|.|TRBV7-9|TRBJ1-1
TGTGCCAGCAGCTTATCGAGTGGGGGGGTAATTATCATGAACACTGAAGCTTTCTTT
CASSLSSGGVIIMNTEAFF
>TRBD2|.|TRBV7-2|TRBJ2-5
TGTGCCAGCAGCTTGCAGGGACTAGGGCCCAGCCAGTACTTC
CASSLQGLGPSQYF
>.|.|TRBV18|TRBJ1-5
TGTGCCAGCTCACCAAATAAGGGAGTCTCCGGCAATCAGCCCCAGCATTTT
CASSPNKGVSGNQPQHF
>TRBD1|many|TRBV19|TRBJ2-7
TGTGCCAGTAGACGGGACAGCAAAGGGACCTACGAGCAGTACTTC
CASRRDSKGTYEQYF
>TRBD1|.|TRBV25-1|TRBJ2-7
TGTGCCAGCAGTGAATCTGGGACAGGGGTTGTCGAGCAGTACTTC
CASSESGTGVVEQYF
>TRBD2|few|TRBV11-2|TRBJ2-1
TGTGCCAGCAGCAGTAGCGGGAGGTCCCCTGAGCAGTTCTTC
CASSSSGRSPEQFF
>.|.|TRBV18|TRBJ1-3
TGTGCCAGCTCAGAAAGCGACAGACATGGAAACACCATATATTTT
CASSESDRHGNTIYF
>TRBD2|once|TRBV7-2|TRBJ2-1
TGTGCCAGCAGCCAAGCAGGGACTAGCGACGCTGAGCAGTTCTTC
CASSQAGTSDAEQFF
>TRBD1|.|TRBV5-6|TRBJ1-5
TGTGCCAGCAGCTTTTGGCAGGGGGCTTATAATCAGCCCCAGCATTTT
CASSFWQGAYNQPQHF
>.|.|TRBV27|TRBJ2-2
TGTGCCAGCAGTTGGGGGCGGGAGAACGGGGAGCTGTTTTTT
CASSWGRENGELFF
>.|.|TRBV5-5|TRBJ1-1
TGTGCCAGCAGCCCACGGAGGGGACTGAACACTGAAGCTTTCTTT
CASSPRRGLNTEAFF
>TRBD2|.|TRBV11-2|TRBJ2-3
TGTGCCAGCAGCCCGACACGCGGGACTAGTCAAAAGACAGATACGCAGTATTTT
CASSPTRGTSQKTDTQYF
>.|once|TRBV4-2|TRBJ1-2
TGTGCCAGCAGCCAAGATGGGCGGGGGCGAGGCTACACCTTC
CASSQDGRGRGYTF
>.|.|TRBV3-1/TRBV3-2|TRBJ2-5
TGTGCCAGCAGCCAAGACGTTGCTACGCAGGGGACCCAGTACTTC
CASSQDVATQGTQYF
>TRBD1|once|TRBV28|TRBJ1-2
TGTGCCAGCAGTTCACTGGGACAGACCTATGGCTACACCTTC
CASSSLGQTYGYTF
>TRBD2|.|TRBV3-1/TRBV3-2|TRBJ2-7
TGTGCCAGCAGCCTAACGTGGGGACTAGCGGGGGACGAGCAGTACTTC
CASSLTWGLAGDEQYF
>.|.|TRBV7-9|TRBJ1-1
TGTGCCAGCAGCTATAGAGACCGGACGGGGACTTTCTTT
CASSYRDRTGTFF
>TRBD1|.|TRBV25-1|TRBJ2-5
TGTGCCAGCTCAAAGGGACAGCCGGGAGAGACCCAGTACTTC
CASSKGQPGETQYF
>.|.|TRBV29-1|TRBJ2-3
TGCAGCGTTGAAGAGCCGGGATCTGGGTTGGAGTATTTT
CSVEEPGSGLEYF
>.|.|TRBV4-3|TRBJ2-7
TGCGCCAGCAGCCAAGGCGCGGGGGCCCCCTACGAGCAGTACTTC
CASSQGAGAPYEQYF
>.|many|TRBV7-2|TRBJ2-2
TGTGCCAGCAGCTCGGGGAGGGAGCTGTTTTTT
CASSSGRELFF
>.|.|TRBV9|TRBJ2-3
TGTGCCAGCAGCGCGGAAGGGAGGAGGGGCACAGATACGCAGTATTTT
CASSAEGRRGTDTQYF
>.|.|TRBV7-8|TRBJ1-1
TGTGCCAGCAGCTTACCCGGGGGGGAAGAGGACACTGAAGCTTTCTTT
CASSLPGGEEDTEAFF
>.|.|TRBV12-3/TRBV12-4|TRBJ1-2
TGTGCCAGCAGTTTACTACAGGACTATGGCTACACCTTC
CASSLLQDYGYTF
>.|.|TRBV5-4|TRBJ1-1
TGTGCCAGCAGCCCTGCATCTACCCAGAACACTGAAGCTTTCTTT
CASSPASTQNTEAFF
>.|.|TRBV6-5|TRBJ1-2
TGTGCCAGCAGTTACTCTACAGGGTATGGCTACACCTTC
CASSYSTGYGYTF
>TRBD1|.|TRBV19|TRBJ1-5
TGTGCCAGTAGTGGGACAGGGGGCCACCAGCCCCAGCATTTT
CASSGTGGHQPQHF
>TRBD1|many|TRBV11-2|TRBJ1-1
TGTGCCAGCAGCTTATATTCCCTGTCACAGGGGATTCCTGAAGCTTTCTTT
CASSLYSLSQGIPEAFF
>.|.|TRBV12-5|TRBJ2-5
TGTGCTAGTGGACAGATGACGTACCAAGAGACCCAGTACTTC
CASGQMTYQETQYF
>.|.|TRBV18|TRBJ2-3
TGTGCCAGCTCACCTATAGGACAGATCGAGGGTACGCAGTATTTT
CASSPIGQIEGTQYF
>.|.|TRBV21-1|TRBJ2-7
TGTGCCAGCAGCAAAGCGGCTCTAGCGGGAGGGCGCTCCTACGAGCAGTACTTC
CASSKAALAGGRSYEQYF
>.|.|TRBV2|TRBJ2-1
TGTGCCAGCAGTGAAGGCGGATCTAAACCCAATGAGCAGTTCTTC
CASSEGGSKPNEQFF
>.|.|TRBV6-5|TRBJ2-2
TGTGCCAGCAGTTACGAGGGGGACACCGGGGAGCTGTTTTTT
CASSYEGDTGELFF
>TRBD2|.|TRBV4-2|TRBJ2-1
TGTGCCAGCAGCCCGCTCGGAGCGGGGGGAAGAAACTCCTACAATGAGCAGTTCTTC
CASSPLGAGGRNSYNEQFF